A single sample is the source of the 28 T cell receptor beta chains below, sequenced in a study of blood T cell repertoires in COVID-19. Here immunoSEQ multiplex PCR was the method, and the copy in TCRdb shows in-frame clones only, minus some. The sample includes 150,000 to 200,000 clones, approximately 90% of them seen just once. The specimen was peripheral blood. These receptors were taken from a woman in her 70s with COVID-19, enrolled during active disease.

The CDR3 DNA is TGTGCCAGCTCAACCCGGACAGATAATGAAAAACTGTTTTTT. This sequence encodes CASSTRTDNEKLFF. The rearrangement links TRBV18 to TRBJ1-4; perhaps TRBD1 as D (6 bases). Trimming took off 5 bases at V and 4 bases at J, with 11 bases between the two ends. Germline CDR1 reads KGHSH; CDR2 reads LQKENI. The CDR3 has 14 amino acids.

The rearrangement joins TRBV3-1 (or the pseudogene TRBV3-2) to TRBJ1-1; no reliable D call. The V end was cut by 1 base, the J end by 3 bases, with 12 bases between. The CDR3 has 15 amino acids. Germline CDR1 reads LGHDT; CDR2 reads YNNKEL (reference sequence). CDR3 protein: CASSQGGGSDTEAFF. The CDR3 DNA reads as TGTGCCAGCAGCCAAGGGGGAGGAAGTGACACTGAAGCTTTCTTT.

The chain carries TRBV10-3 and TRBJ1-3; D perhaps matches TRBD1 (6 bases). This CDR3 is 14 amino acids long. Per germline, CDR1 ENHRY and CDR2 SYGVKD. V was clipped by 11 bases and J by 0 bases, with 14 bases between them. The CDR3 DNA reads TGTGCCGGGGGAAAGGGGGACTCTGGAAACACCATATATTTT. It codes for CAGGKGDSGNTIYF.

DNA of the CDR3: TGTGCCAGCAGCTTACAGGCAGGCTCCTACGAGCAGTACTTC. Encoded protein: CASSLQAGSYEQYF. The chain is built from TRBV7-9 and TRBJ2-7; the D is unclear. Trimming removed 2 bases from V and 0 bases from J, with 8 bases in between. The CDR3 extends over 14 amino acids. Per the germline V gene, CDR1 is SEHNR and CDR2 is FQNEAQ (reference sequence). Filled out from reference TRBV7-9 and TRBJ2-7, the complete variable domain reads DTGVSQNPRHKITKRGQNVTFRCDPISEHNRLYWYRQTLGQGPEFLTYFQNEAQLEKSRLLSDRFSAERPKGSFSTLEIQRTEQGDSAMYLCASSLQAGSYEQYFGPGTRLTVT.

V usage is TRBV27 and J usage is TRBJ2-7, with 10 bases identical to TRBD1. The CDR3 loop spans 15 amino acids. Trimming removed 6 bases from V and 4 bases from J; junction bases left unmatched: 9. CDR1 is MNHEY and CDR2 is SMNVEV in the germline V gene (reference sequence). The CDR3 sequence is CASRDPGQGRYEQYF. As DNA, the CDR3 is TGTGCCAGCAGGGATCCGGGACAGGGGCGGTACGAGCAGTACTTC.

In DNA, the CDR3 is TGCGCCAGCAGCGGACCGGGACAGGGGGCAGGTTCACCCCTCCACTTT. Translated, it gives CASSGPGQGAGSPLHF. The chain has TRBV5-1 and TRBJ1-6; TRBD1 matches 12 bases. Trimming took 4 bases from V and 9 from J; bases not matched to a gene: 8. This CDR3 has 16 amino acids. Germline V gene data show CDR1 as SGHRS and CDR2 as YFSETQ.

A few counts support this clone. The chain uses TRBV2 and TRBJ1-4; 9 positions match TRBD1. The CDR3 loop spans 15 amino acids. V lost 4 bases to trimming and J lost 8 bases; unmatched junction nucleotides: 8. Germline values: CDR1 SNHLY, CDR2 FYNNEI. The CDR3 reads CASSGNRGPLEKLFF. The CDR3 nucleotides read TGTGCCAGCAGTGGGAACAGGGGGCCTTTGGAAAAACTGTTTTTT.

CDR3 in DNA: TGTGCCAGCAGACAAGGACAGAAACTGTTTTTT. It encodes CASRQGQKLFF. The rearrangement uses TRBV6-5 and TRBJ1-4; tentatively, D is TRBD1 (6 bases). Germline CDR1 is MNHEY and CDR2 is SVGAGI. The CDR3 has 11 amino acids. V lost 6 bases and J lost 11, with 10 bases in between.

The chain couples TRBV15 to TRBJ1-5; D may be TRBD1 (5 bases). Germline-derived CDR1 and CDR2 are LNHNV and YYDKDF (reference sequence). Deletions cut 1 base from V and 1 base from J, with 11 bases between. The CDR3 contains 16 residues. The DNA for the CDR3 is TGTGCCACCAGCAGAGTGGGCAGGGCGAGCAATCAGCCCCAGCATTTT. Protein: CATSRVGRASNQPQHF.

This clone was counted once. The rearrangement links TRBV20-1 to TRBJ1-2, with D tentatively TRBD1 (5 bases). CDR3 length equals 11 residues. The germline gives CDR1 DFQATT, CDR2 SNEGSKA (reference sequence). The V end was cut by 3 bases, the J end by 8 bases, with 10 bases between. This CDR3 reads CSASRPGGYTF. Written as DNA, the CDR3 is TGCAGTGCTAGTCGCCCAGGGGGCTACACCTTC.

This sequence joins TRBV5-4 and TRBJ1-3; the D gene is possibly TRBD1 (5 bases). The CDR3 has 17 residues. V was clipped by 0 bases and J by 0 bases, with 13 bases between them. Germline V gene sequence: CDR1 SGHNT, CDR2 YYREEE (reference sequence). CDR3 sequence reads: CASSLAGRGPSGNTIYF. In nucleotides, the CDR3 is TGTGCCAGCAGCTTGGCCGGTAGGGGCCCCTCTGGAAACACCATATATTTT.

This clone was counted once. The chain links TRBV30 to TRBJ1-1; the match to TRBD1 covers 8 bases. Trimming at V came to 3 bases and at J to 5 bases, leaving 11 bases not matched to a gene. Germline V gene sequence: CDR1 GTSNPN, CDR2 SVGIG (reference sequence). There are 15 residues in the CDR3. The CDR3 loop reads CAWRPAGGTKTEAFF. In nucleotides, the CDR3 is TGTGCCTGGAGACCCGCAGGGGGCACGAAAACTGAAGCTTTCTTT. Complete variable domain (other parts from reference TRBV30 and TRBJ1-1): SQTIHQWPATLVQPVGSPLSLECTVEGTSNPNLYWYRQAAGRGLQLLFYSVGIGQISSEVPQNLSASRPQDRQFILSSKKLLLSDSGFYLCAWRPAGGTKTEAFFGQGTRLTVV.

The CDR3 DNA sequence: TGCGCCAGCAGCTTGGATAGTAGCACCTACAATGAGCAGTTCTTC. Its translation is CASSLDSSTYNEQFF. The rearrangement uses TRBV5-1 and TRBJ2-1, with D hard to call. Per germline, CDR1 SGHRS and CDR2 YFSETQ. The CDR3 is made up of 15 amino acids. The V gene lost 0 bases and the J gene lost 2 bases, with 9 bases spanning the gap.

This rearrangement joins TRBV5-4 to TRBJ2-1; TRBD1 aligns across 10 bases. V lost 4 bases, J lost 3 bases, and 4 bases stayed unmatched. CDR3 length: 15 residues. Germline V gives CDR1 SGHNT, CDR2 YYREEE (reference sequence). The CDR3 DNA reads TGTGCCAGCAGCAGCCGGGACAGGGGCTACAATGAGCAGTTCTTC. It yields the protein CASSSRDRGYNEQFF.

This rearrangement joins TRBV18 to TRBJ2-1; 7 nucleotides agree with TRBD1. Germline V lookup: CDR1 KGHSH, CDR2 LQKENI. Losses at the gene ends were 4 bases for V and 1 base for J; bases not matched to a gene: 13. The CDR3 covers 18 residues. In nucleotides, the CDR3 is TGTGCCAGCTCACGAATTTACAGGGGCACTCTTTCCTACAATGAGCAGTTCTTC. Translating it yields CASSRIYRGTLSYNEQFF.

The chain combines TRBV2 with TRBJ2-1, with a weak D call TRBD2 (5 bases). The CDR3 runs to 13 residues. Germline CDR1 reads SNHLY; CDR2 reads FYNNEI. V shed 6 bases and J shed 8 bases, with 14 bases lying between them. This CDR3 reads CASRRRPQDEQFF. CDR3 coding DNA: TGTGCCAGCAGGAGGAGGCCGCAGGATGAGCAGTTCTTC.

This chain uses TRBV20-1 with TRBJ1-1; 7 bases fit TRBD1. V was clipped by 6 bases and J by 10 bases; unmatched bases: 8. Germline values: CDR1 DFQATT, CDR2 SNEGSKA (reference sequence). The CDR3 totals 11 residues. CDR3 sequence: CSAVPGQRAFF. For the CDR3, the DNA is TGCAGTGCAGTCCCGGGACAGCGAGCTTTCTTT.

The chain has TRBV18 and TRBJ1-1; D is undetermined. V was pared by 6 bases and J by 4 bases, with 12 bases between. CDR3 length: 13 residues. CDR1 and CDR2 from the germline V gene are KGHSH and LQKENI. In nucleotides, the CDR3 is TGTGCCAGCTCGCGTATTGAGAGCACTGAAGCTTTCTTT. Protein product: CASSRIESTEAFF.

The CDR3 protein is CATSDPPRRGRSYNEQFF. The CDR3 nucleotides read TGTGCCACCAGTGACCCCCCGCGGAGAGGGAGGTCCTACAATGAGCAGTTCTTC. This chain uses TRBV24-1 with TRBJ2-1, with D perhaps matching TRBD2 (6 bases). The V gene's germline CDR1 is KGHDR and CDR2 SFDVKD. Trimming pared 4 bases from V and 1 base from J, leaving 19 bases between. This CDR3 is built from 18 residues.

The chain employs TRBV25-1 and TRBJ1-3; D is unclear. The V gene's germline CDR1 is MGHDK and CDR2 SYGVNS. The CDR3 covers 12 residues. The V end was cut by 3 bases, the J end by 4 bases, with 4 bases between. The CDR3 loop is CASSDGGNTIYF. The CDR3 bases are TGTGCCAGCAGTGATGGCGGAAACACCATATATTTT.

The rearrangement uses TRBV5-6 and TRBJ2-5; 7 nucleotides line up with TRBD1. V was pared by 3 bases and J by 3 bases, with 17 bases of the junction left unmatched. Per germline, CDR1 SGHDT and CDR2 YYEEEE. The CDR3 contains 18 residues. The chain's CDR3 is CASSSWYGKGASEETQYF. The CDR3 DNA is TGTGCCAGCAGCTCCTGGTATGGGAAGGGGGCGTCGGAAGAGACCCAGTACTTC.

The chain links TRBV11-2 to TRBJ2-5; 8 positions match TRBD1. This CDR3 spans 16 amino acids. CDR1 and CDR2 (germline): SGHAT, FQNNGV. With 6 bases clipped from V and 2 bases from J, the junction kept 11 bases outside the gene matches. In nucleotides, the CDR3 is TGTGCCAGCAGTCCCCTAGGGACAGGACAGCAAGAGACCCAGTACTTC. It codes for CASSPLGTGQQETQYF.

The chain couples TRBV3-1 (or the pseudogene TRBV3-2) to TRBJ1-3; 9 bases fit TRBD1. This CDR3 comprises 15 residues. V dropped 5 bases and J dropped 2; count of bases not matched to a gene: 4. Looked up from germline, CDR1 is LGHDT and CDR2 is YNNKEL (reference sequence). CDR3 bases: TGTGCCAGCAGCGAACAGGGGGCGACTGGAAACACCATATATTTT. This encodes CASSEQGATGNTIYF.

This clone appeared a few times. The CDR3 DNA reads TGTGCCAGCAGCCTTCCGGGACACCCCTCTGGAAACACCATATATTTT. Protein: CASSLPGHPSGNTIYF. This chain connects TRBV11-3 to TRBJ1-3, with D possibly being TRBD1 (6 bases). CDR1 SGHNT and CDR2 YENEEA come from the germline V gene. V was pared by 5 bases and J by 0 bases, with 14 bases between. This CDR3 comprises 16 residues.

The chain combines TRBV9 with TRBJ2-3; no reliable D call. Trimming pared 3 bases from V and 0 bases from J, leaving 11 bases between. Germline values: CDR1 SGDLS, CDR2 YYNGEE. The CDR3 has 15 residues. The CDR3 coding sequence is TGTGCCAGCAGCGGAGATTCCGTTAGCACAGATACGCAGTATTTT. This gives the protein CASSGDSVSTDTQYF.

The rearrangement joins TRBV5-1 to TRBJ1-3; D remains unclear. Germline CDR1 reads SGHRS; CDR2 reads YFSETQ. The CDR3 contains 15 residues. Trimming took 0 bases from V and 0 from J, leaving 7 bases between them. CDR3 nucleotides: TGCGCCAGCAGCTTGGCGCAGGTCTCTGGAAACACCATATATTTT. The encoded protein is CASSLAQVSGNTIYF.

V usage is TRBV13 and J usage is TRBJ2-7; tentative D call: TRBD1 (5 bases). CDR3 length: 13 amino acids. Germline lookup yields CDR1 PRHDT and CDR2 FYEKMQ (reference sequence). Trimming took 5 bases from V and 2 from J, leaving 10 bases between them. The CDR3 region is CASSMGQAYEQYF. The CDR3, as DNA: TGTGCCAGCAGCATGGGGCAGGCCTACGAGCAGTACTTC. Full variable domain (outside the CDR3, taken from reference TRBV13 and TRBJ2-7): AAGVIQSPRHLIKEKRETATLKCYPIPRHDTVYWYQQGPGQDPQFLISFYEKMQSDKGSIPDRFSAQQFSDYHSELNMSSLELGDSALYFCASSMGQAYEQYFGPGTRLTVT.

V is TRBV6-5 and J is TRBJ2-3; TRBD2 agrees at 7 bases. In germline, CDR1 is MNHEY, CDR2 SVGAGI. The CDR3 contains 15 residues. The V and J ends lost 4 bases and 1 base, in that order; junction bases with no gene match: 5. In nucleotides, the CDR3 is TGTGCCAGCAGTTCCGCGGGGGAGGGCACAGATACGCAGTATTTT. Its protein is CASSSAGEGTDTQYF.